This TCR beta chain was found in a study of T cell changes during pregnancy in multiple sclerosis. Only in-frame clones appear in the TCRdb table, and some are missing; sequencing was by immunoSEQ multiplex PCR. The table includes around 100,000 clones, around 93% detected once. V gave up 3 bases and J gave up 5 bases; unmatched junction bases: 5. The germline V gene encodes CDR1 LGHNT and CDR2 FRNRAP. The CDR3 is 15 amino acids. The receptor comes from a female donor with multiple sclerosis, enrolled in a pregnancy study. Sequenced here: peripheral blood, sampled after pregnancy. V usage is TRBV12-5 and J usage is TRBJ1-5; 9 bases align to TRBD1. CDR3 nucleotide sequence: TGTGCTAGTGGTTTAAGACAGGGGGGACATCAGCCCCAGCATTTT. Protein product: CASGLRQGGHQPQHF.